The sequence of this TCR beta chain was determined in a study of tumor-infiltrating lymphocytes in oesophageal squamous cell carcinoma. In this sample, this clonotype turned up a few times. TCRdb redid the calling of the PCR reads with MiXCR, one entry per CDR3 protein. The sample shows about 23,000 distinct CDR3 sequences, around 38% of them seen only once. CDR3 size: 17 residues. V was trimmed by 5 bases and J by 3 bases, leaving 21 bases between them. From germline, CDR1 is SGHTA and CDR2 FQGNSA. The sequencing sample was made of esophageal tumor tissue. The TCR originated in a male donor with esophageal squamous cell carcinoma. V gene TRBV7-2 combines with J gene TRBJ2-3; either TRBD1 or TRBD2 may fit D (6 bases each). Here the CDR3 reads CASSPLGARGGTDTQYF. In nucleotides, the CDR3 is TGTGCCAGCAGCCCTTTAGGCGCTCGAGGGGGGACAGATACGCAGTATTTT. The variable domain in full, with the rest retrieved from reference TRBV7-2 and TRBJ2-3, is GAGVSQSPSNKVTEKGKDVELRCDPISGHTALYWYRQSLGQGLEFLIYFQGNSAPDKSGLPSDRFSAERTGGSVSTLTIQRTQQEDSAVYLCASSPLGARGGTDTQYFGPGTRLTVL.